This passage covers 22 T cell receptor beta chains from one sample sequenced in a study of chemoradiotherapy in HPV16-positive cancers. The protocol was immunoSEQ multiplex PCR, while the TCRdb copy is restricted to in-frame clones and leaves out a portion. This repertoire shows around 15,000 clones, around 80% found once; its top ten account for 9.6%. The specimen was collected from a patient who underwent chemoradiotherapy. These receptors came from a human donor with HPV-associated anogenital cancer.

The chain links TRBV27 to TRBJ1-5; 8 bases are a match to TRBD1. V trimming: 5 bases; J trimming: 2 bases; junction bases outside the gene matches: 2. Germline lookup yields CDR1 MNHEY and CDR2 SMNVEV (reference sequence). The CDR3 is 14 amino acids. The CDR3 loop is CASSTTGGNQPQHF. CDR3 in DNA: TGTGCCAGCAGTACGACAGGGGGCAATCAGCCCCAGCATTTT.

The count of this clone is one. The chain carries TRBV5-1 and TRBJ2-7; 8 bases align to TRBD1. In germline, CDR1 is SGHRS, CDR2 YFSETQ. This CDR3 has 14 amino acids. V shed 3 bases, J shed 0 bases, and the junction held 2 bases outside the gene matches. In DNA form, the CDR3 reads TGCGCCAGCAGCTCGCAGGGGGCCTCCTACGAGCAGTACTTC. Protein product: CASSSQGASYEQYF.

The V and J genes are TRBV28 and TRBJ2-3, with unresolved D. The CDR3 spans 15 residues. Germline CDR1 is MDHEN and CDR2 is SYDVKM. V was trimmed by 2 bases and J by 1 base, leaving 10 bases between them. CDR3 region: CASSLRGRGTDTQYF. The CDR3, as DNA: TGTGCCAGCAGTTTACGTGGGCGTGGCACAGATACGCAGTATTTT.

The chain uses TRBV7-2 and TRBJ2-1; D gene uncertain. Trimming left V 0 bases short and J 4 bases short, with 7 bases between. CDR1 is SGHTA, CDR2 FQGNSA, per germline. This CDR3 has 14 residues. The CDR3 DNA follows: TGTGCCAGCAGCTTAGCCGCGGCTTACAATGAGCAGTTCTTC. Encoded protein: CASSLAAAYNEQFF.

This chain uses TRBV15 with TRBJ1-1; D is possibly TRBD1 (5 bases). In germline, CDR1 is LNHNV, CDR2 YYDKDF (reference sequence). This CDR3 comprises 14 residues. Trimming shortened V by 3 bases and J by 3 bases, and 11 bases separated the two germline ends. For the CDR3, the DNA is TGTGCCACCAGCAGCTTCCGGGGCCACACTGAAGCTTTCTTT. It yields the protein CATSSFRGHTEAFF.

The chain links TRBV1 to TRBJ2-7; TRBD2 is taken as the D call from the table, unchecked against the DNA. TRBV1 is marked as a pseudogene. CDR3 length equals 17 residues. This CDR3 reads CTSSHDVTSGANYEQYF. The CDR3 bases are TGCACCAGCAGCCATGATGTGACTAGCGGGGCCAACTACGAGCAGTACTTC.

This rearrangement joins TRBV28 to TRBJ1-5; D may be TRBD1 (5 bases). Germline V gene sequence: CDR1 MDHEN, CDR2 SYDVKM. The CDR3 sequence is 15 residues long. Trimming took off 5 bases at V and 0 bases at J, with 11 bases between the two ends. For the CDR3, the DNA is TGTGCCAGCAGTCCCCGACAGACTAGCAATCAGCCCCAGCATTTT. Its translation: CASSPRQTSNQPQHF.

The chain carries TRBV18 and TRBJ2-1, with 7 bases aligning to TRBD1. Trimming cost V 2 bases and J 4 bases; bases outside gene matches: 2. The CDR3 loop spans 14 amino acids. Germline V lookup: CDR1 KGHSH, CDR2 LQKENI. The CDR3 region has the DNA TGTGCCAGCTCACCAGAGACAGGGTACAATGAGCAGTTCTTC. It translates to CASSPETGYNEQFF.

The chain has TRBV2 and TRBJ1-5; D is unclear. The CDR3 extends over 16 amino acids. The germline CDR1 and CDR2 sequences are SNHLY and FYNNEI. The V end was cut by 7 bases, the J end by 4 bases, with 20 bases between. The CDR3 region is CASTANWGVGNQPQHF. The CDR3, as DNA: TGTGCCAGCACCGCGAACTGGGGTGTCGGAAATCAGCCCCAGCATTTT.

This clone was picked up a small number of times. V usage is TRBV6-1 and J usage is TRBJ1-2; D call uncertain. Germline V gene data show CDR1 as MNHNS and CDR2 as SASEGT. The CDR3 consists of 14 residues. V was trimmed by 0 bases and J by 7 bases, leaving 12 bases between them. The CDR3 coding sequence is TGTGCCAGCAGTGAAGCCCACGGGGTCAGTGGCTACACCTTC. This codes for CASSEAHGVSGYTF.

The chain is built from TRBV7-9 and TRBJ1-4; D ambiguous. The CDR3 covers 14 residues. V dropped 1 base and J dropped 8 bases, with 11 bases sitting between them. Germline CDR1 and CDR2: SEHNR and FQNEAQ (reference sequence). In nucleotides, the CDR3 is TGTGCCAGCAGCTTAGGAAAGGGCTCCGAAAAACTGTTTTTT. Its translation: CASSLGKGSEKLFF. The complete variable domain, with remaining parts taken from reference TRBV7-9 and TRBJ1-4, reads DTGVSQNPRHKITKRGQNVTFRCDPISEHNRLYWYRQTLGQGPEFLTYFQNEAQLEKSRLLSDRFSAERPKGSFSTLEIQRTEQGDSAMYLCASSLGKGSEKLFFGSGTQLSVL.

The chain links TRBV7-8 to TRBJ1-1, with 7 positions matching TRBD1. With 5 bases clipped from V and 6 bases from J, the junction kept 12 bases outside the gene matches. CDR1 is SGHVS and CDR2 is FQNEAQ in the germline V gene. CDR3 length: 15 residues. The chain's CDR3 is CASSVPQGKGAEAFF. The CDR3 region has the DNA TGTGCCAGCAGCGTTCCACAGGGGAAGGGTGCTGAAGCTTTCTTT.

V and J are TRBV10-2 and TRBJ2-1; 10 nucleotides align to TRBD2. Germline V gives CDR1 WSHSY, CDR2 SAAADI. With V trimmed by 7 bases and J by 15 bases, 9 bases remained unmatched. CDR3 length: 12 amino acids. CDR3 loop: CASTTSGVKGFF. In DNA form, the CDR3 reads TGCGCCAGCACTACTAGCGGGGTTAAGGGGTTCTTC.

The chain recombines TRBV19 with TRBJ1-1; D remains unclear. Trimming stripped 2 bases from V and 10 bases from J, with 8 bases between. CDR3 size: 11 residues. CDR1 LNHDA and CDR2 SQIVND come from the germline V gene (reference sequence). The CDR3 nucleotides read TGTGCCAGTAGTATAAGGGCTGGAGCTTTCTTT. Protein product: CASSIRAGAFF.

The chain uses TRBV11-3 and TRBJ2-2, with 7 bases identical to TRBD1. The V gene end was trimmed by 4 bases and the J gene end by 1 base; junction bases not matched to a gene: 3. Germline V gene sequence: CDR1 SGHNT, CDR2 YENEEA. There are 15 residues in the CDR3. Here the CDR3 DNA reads TGTGCCAGCAGCTCCGGACAGGAGAACACCGGGGAGCTGTTTTTT. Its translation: CASSSGQENTGELFF.

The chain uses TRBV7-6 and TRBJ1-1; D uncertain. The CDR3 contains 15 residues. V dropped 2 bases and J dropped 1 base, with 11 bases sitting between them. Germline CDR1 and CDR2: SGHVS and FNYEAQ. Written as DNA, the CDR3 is TGTGCCAGCAGCTTAATAGGGAGCGGGAACACTGAAGCTTTCTTT. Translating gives CASSLIGSGNTEAFF.

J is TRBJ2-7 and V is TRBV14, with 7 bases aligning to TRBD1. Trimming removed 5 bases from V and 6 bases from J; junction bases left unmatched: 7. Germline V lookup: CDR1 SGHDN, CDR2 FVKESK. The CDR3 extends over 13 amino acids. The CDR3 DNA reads TGTGCCAGCAGCTACGACAGGGTGTCCGAGCAGTACTTC. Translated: CASSYDRVSEQYF. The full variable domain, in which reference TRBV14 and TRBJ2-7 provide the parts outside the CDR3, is EAGVTQFPSHSVIEKGQTVTLRCDPISGHDNLYWYRRVMGKEIKFLLHFVKESKQDESGMPNNRFLAERTGGTYSTLKVQPAELEDSGVYFCASSYDRVSEQYFGPGTRLTVT.

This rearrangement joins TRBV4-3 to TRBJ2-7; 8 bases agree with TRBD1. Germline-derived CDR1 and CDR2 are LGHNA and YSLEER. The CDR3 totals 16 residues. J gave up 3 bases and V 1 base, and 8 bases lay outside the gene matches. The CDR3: CASSQGVGTGGYEQYF. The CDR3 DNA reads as TGCGCCAGCAGCCAAGGAGTGGGGACAGGAGGCTACGAGCAGTACTTC.

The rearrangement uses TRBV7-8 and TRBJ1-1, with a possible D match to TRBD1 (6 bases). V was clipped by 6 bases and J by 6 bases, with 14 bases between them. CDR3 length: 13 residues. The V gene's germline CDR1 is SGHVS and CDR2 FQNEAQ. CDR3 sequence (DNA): TGTGCCAGCAGTTCCGGAGGGGGTTCTGAAGCTTTCTTT. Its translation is CASSSGGGSEAFF.

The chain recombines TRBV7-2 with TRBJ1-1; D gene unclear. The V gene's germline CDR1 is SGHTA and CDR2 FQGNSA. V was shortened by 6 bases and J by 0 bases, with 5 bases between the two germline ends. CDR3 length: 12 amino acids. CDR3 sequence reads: CASSFMNTEAFF. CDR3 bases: TGTGCCAGCAGTTTCATGAACACTGAAGCTTTCTTT.

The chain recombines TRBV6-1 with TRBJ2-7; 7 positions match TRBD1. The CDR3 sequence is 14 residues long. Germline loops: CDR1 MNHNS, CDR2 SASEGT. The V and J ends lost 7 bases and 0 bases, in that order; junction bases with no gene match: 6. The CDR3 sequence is CASTSDRSSYEQYF. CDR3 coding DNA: TGTGCCAGCACCTCGGACAGGAGCTCCTACGAGCAGTACTTC.

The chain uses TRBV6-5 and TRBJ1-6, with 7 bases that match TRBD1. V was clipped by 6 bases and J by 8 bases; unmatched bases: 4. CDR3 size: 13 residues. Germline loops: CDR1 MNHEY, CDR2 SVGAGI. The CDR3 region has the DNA TGTGCCAGCAGCCGGGACAGAGATTCACCCCTCCACTTT. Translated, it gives CASSRDRDSPLHF.